This TCR beta chain was identified during a study of OX40 agonist ivuxolimab in advanced cancers. Study-wide context: Three patients, one with hepatocellular carcinoma and two with cutaneous melanoma, achieved partial responses.

Using immunoSEQ multiplex PCR, the repertoire was profiled, and TCRdb retains in-frame clones only, with some absent. The table includes fewer than 95,000 clones, around 90% detected once. Looked up from germline, CDR1 is KGHSH and CDR2 is LQKENI. V shed 3 bases and J 1 base; nucleotides not matched to a gene: 9. The CDR3 covers 17 residues. This clonotype originated in an adult with an advanced solid tumor such as melanoma, head and neck, liver or kidney cancer. The chain carries TRBV18 and TRBJ1-1, with 9 bases identical to TRBD1. The sequenced sample was CD4+ or CD8+ T cells sorted from blood, obtained in a trial of the OX40 agonist ivuxolimab. The chain's CDR3 is CASSPPGQGPRNTEAFF. As DNA, the CDR3 is TGTGCCAGCTCACCCCCGGGACAGGGACCGAGGAACACTGAAGCTTTCTTT.